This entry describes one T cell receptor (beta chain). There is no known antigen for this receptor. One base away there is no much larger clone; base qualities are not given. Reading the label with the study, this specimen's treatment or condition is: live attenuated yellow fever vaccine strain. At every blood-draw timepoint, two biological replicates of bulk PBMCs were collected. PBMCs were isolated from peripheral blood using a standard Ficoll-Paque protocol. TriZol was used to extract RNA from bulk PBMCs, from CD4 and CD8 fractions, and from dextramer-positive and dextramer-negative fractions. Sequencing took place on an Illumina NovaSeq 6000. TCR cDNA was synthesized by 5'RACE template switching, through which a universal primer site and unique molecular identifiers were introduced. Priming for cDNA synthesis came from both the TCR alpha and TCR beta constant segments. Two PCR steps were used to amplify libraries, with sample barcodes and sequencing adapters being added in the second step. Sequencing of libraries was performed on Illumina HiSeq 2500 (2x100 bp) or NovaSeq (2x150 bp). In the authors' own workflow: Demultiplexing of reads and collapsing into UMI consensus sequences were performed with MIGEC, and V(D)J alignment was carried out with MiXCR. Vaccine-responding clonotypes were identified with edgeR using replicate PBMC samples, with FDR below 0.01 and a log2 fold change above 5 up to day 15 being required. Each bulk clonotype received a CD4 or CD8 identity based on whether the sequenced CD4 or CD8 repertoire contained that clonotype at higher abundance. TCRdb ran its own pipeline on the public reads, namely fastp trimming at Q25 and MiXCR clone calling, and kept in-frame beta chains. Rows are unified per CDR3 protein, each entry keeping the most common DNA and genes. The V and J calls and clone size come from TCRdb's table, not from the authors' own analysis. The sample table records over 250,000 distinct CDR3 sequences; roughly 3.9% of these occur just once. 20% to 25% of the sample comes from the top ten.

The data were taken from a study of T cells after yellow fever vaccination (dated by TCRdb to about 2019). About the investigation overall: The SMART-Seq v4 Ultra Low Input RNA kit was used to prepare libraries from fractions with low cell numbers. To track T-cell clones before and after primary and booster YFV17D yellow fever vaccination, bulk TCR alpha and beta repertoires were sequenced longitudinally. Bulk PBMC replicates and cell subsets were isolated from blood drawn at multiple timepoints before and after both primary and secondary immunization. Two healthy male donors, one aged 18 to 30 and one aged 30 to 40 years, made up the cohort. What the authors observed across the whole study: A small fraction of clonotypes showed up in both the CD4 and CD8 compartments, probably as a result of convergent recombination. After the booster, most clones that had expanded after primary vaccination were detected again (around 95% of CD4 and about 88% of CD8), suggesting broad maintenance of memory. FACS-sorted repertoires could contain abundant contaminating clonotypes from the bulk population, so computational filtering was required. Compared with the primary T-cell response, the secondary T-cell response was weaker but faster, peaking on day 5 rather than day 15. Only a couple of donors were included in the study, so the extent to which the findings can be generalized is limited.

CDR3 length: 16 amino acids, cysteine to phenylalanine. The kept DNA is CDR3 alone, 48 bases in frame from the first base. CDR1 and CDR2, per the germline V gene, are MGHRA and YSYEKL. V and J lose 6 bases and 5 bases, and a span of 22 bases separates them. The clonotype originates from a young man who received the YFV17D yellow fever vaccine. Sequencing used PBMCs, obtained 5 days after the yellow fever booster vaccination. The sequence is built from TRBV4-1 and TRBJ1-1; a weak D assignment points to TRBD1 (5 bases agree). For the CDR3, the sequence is CASRKGPGSKGTEAFF. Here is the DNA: TGCGCCAGCAGGAAAGGACCGGGCTCCAAGGGGACTGAAGCTTTCTTT.